Shown below are 10 T cell receptor beta chains from a single sample sequenced in a study of blood T cell repertoires in COVID-19. Assay used: immunoSEQ multiplex PCR; TCRdb lists only in-frame clones, some missing. Of 200,000 to 250,000 clones in the sample, 70% to 90% were seen once. The sequencing sample was made of peripheral blood. Receptors originate from a woman in her forties or fifties with active or convalescent COVID-19.

This sequence joins TRBV6-1 and TRBJ1-2, with D maybe TRBD1 (6 bases). Germline loops: CDR1 MNHNS, CDR2 SASEGT. V dropped 2 bases and J dropped 1 base, with 11 bases sitting between them. CDR3 size: 15 residues. CDR3 DNA: TGTGCCAGCAGTGAATGGCAGGGGTATAACTATGGCTACACCTTC. Its translation: CASSEWQGYNYGYTF.

The chain links TRBV18 to TRBJ2-1, with D tentatively TRBD1 (6 bases). Germline-derived CDR1 and CDR2 are KGHSH and LQKENI. The V gene lost 3 bases and the J gene lost 1 base, with 22 bases spanning the gap. The CDR3 is made up of 19 amino acids. The CDR3 loop is CASSPRQVFLVGSYNEQFF. The CDR3 DNA reads TGTGCCAGCTCACCGCGACAGGTCTTTTTGGTTGGGTCCTACAATGAGCAGTTCTTC. Variable domain in full (rest from reference TRBV18 and TRBJ2-1): NAGVMQNPRHLVRRRGQEARLRCSPMKGHSHVYWYRQLPEEGLKFMVYLQKENIIDESGMPKERFSAEFPKEGPSILRIQQVVRGDSAAYFCASSPRQVFLVGSYNEQFFGPGTRLTVL.

The rearrangement links TRBV6-5 to TRBJ1-2; the match to TRBD1 covers 11 bases. Germline loops: CDR1 MNHEY, CDR2 SVGAGI. The CDR3 has 15 residues. The junction had 9 bases not matched to a gene; V was cut back by 5 bases and J by 7 bases. The CDR3 loop is CASSRGTGGFGGYTF. Here the CDR3 DNA reads TGTGCCAGCAGTCGGGGGACAGGGGGATTCGGTGGCTACACCTTC.

This clone was recorded a few times. The rearrangement joins TRBV11-2 to TRBJ1-2; 10 bases align to TRBD1. Trimming took 5 bases from V and 8 from J; bases not matched to a gene: 8. CDR3 length: 14 amino acids. Germline V gives CDR1 SGHAT, CDR2 FQNNGV. DNA for the CDR3: TGTGCCAGCAGCCGTCCCGGGACAGGGGACGGCTACACCTTC. Translating gives CASSRPGTGDGYTF. Filled out from reference TRBV11-2 and TRBJ1-2, the complete variable domain reads EAGVAQSPRYKIIEKRQSVAFWCNPISGHATLYWYQQILGQGPKLLIQFQNNGVVDDSQLPKDRFSAERLKGVDSTLKIQPAKLEDSAVYLCASSRPGTGDGYTFGSGTRLTVV.

V and J are TRBV18 and TRBJ2-5; 7 bases align to TRBD2. Germline V gene lookup returns CDR1 KGHSH and CDR2 LQKENI. The CDR3 runs 13 residues. The V gene end was trimmed by 3 bases and the J gene end by 7 bases; junction bases not matched to a gene: 5. In DNA, the CDR3 is TGTGCCAGCTCACCTGGACTAGTGGGGACCCAGTACTTC. It codes for CASSPGLVGTQYF.

The V gene is TRBV5-1, the J gene TRBJ2-5, with a tentative D call TRBD2 (5 bases). The CDR3 length is 14 residues. Trimming removed 3 bases from V and 5 bases from J, with 14 bases in between. Germline V gene lookup returns CDR1 SGHRS and CDR2 YFSETQ. The CDR3 sequence is CASSSRGVRETQYF. The CDR3 DNA reads TGCGCCAGCAGCTCCCGGGGAGTCCGGGAGACCCAGTACTTC.

This clone appeared a single time. The chain has TRBV19 and TRBJ1-1, with D perhaps matching TRBD1 (6 bases). This CDR3 has 14 residues. Germline values: CDR1 LNHDA, CDR2 SQIVND (reference sequence). V was trimmed by 7 bases and J by 1 base, leaving 13 bases between them. The CDR3 is CASNQQGENTEAFF. In DNA form, the CDR3 reads TGTGCCAGTAACCAACAGGGTGAGAACACTGAAGCTTTCTTT.

CDR3 protein: CATSRGGAFHSGNTIYF. Here the CDR3 DNA reads TGTGCCACCAGCAGGGGGGGGGCGTTCCACTCTGGAAACACCATATATTTT. The V call is TRBV15, the J call TRBJ1-3, with a weak D call TRBD1 (6 bases). This CDR3 comprises 17 residues. Trimming shortened V by 3 bases and J by 0 bases, and 15 bases separated the two germline ends. From germline, CDR1 is LNHNV and CDR2 YYDKDF (reference sequence).

The rearrangement joins TRBV6-4 to TRBJ2-3, with 9 bases matching TRBD2. V trimming: 0 bases; J trimming: 4 bases; junction bases outside the gene matches: 5. CDR1 MRHNA and CDR2 SNTAGT come from the germline V gene. The CDR3 length is 16 residues. The CDR3 DNA reads TGTGCCAGCAGTGACTCGATTGGCGGGGGGGCAGATACGCAGTATTTT. This encodes CASSDSIGGGADTQYF.

V is TRBV6-6 and J is TRBJ2-7, with TRBD1 matching over 9 bases. Germline V gene lookup returns CDR1 MNHNY and CDR2 SVGAGI (reference sequence). The CDR3 has 14 amino acids. V was pared by 4 bases and J by 5 bases, with 6 bases of the junction left unmatched. The chain's CDR3 is CASSFSGQGHEQYV. The DNA of the CDR3 is TGTGCCAGCAGTTTCTCGGGACAGGGCCACGAGCAGTACGTC.